This T cell receptor beta chain was captured in a study of T cells in localized non-small cell lung cancer. Study-wide results and caveats: The study linked higher blood T cell density to longer overall survival. Detection in adjacent lung was observed for a median approximately 52 of the top 100 tumor clones.

The CDR3 covers 16 residues. V lost 3 bases to trimming and J lost 5 bases; unmatched junction nucleotides: 8. The data were produced by immunoSEQ multiplex PCR, yet TCRdb's version contains in-frame clones alone and is incomplete. The data show about 1,300 clones, just under 20% seen once. About this clone: Antigen unknown.

The sample here was normal lung tissue next to the tumor, taken before any cancer treatment. The chain uses TRBV23-1 and TRBJ2-7, with 12 bases that match TRBD2. TRBV23-1 is designated an ORF whose function remains uncertain. The sequence was obtained from a man between 40 and 75 years old with stage I lung adenocarcinoma. The DNA of the CDR3 is TGCGCCAGCAGTCAGGTGACTAGCGGGAGCCCCAACGAGCAGTACTTC. Residues: CASSQVTSGSPNEQYF.